This T cell receptor beta chain was recorded in a study of blood T cell repertoires in COVID-19. Across the whole study: The United States, Italy and Spain were the sources of the acute and convalescent COVID-19 samples. From T cells, B-cell-depleted T cells, or PBMCs came the material, which was cDNA or gDNA.

CDR1 is LNHDA and CDR2 is SQIVND in the germline V gene (reference sequence). The CDR3 covers 16 residues. Trimming removed 5 bases from V and 1 base from J, with 12 bases in between. Seattle cases were enrolled at active infection and followed longitudinally. In the study's own analysis: The authors estimated nucleated cell counts from reference gene primer amplification. Sequenced by immunoSEQ multiplex PCR; TCRdb stores in-frame clones only, minus some. That table gives V, J and clone size, and the DNA gave D and trimming. The sample records hundreds of thousands of clones, 75% to 90% being singletons.

This chain uses TRBV19 with TRBJ1-6; no clear D gene. The specimen was peripheral blood. The receptor was derived from a woman between 70 and 85 years old with COVID-19, enrolled during active disease. CDR3 nucleotides: TGTGCCAGTAGTTCGCTGGCGGGGTCCTATAATTCACCCCTCCACTTT. It yields the protein CASSSLAGSYNSPLHF.